Below are 5 T cell receptor beta chains sequenced from a single sample in a study of cytomegalovirus exposure and HLA in healthy donors. Amplification used 60 Vbeta primers and 13 Jbeta primers. The method was immunoSEQ multiplex PCR; TCRdb's version includes in-frame clones alone and lacks a portion of them. The sample contains around 200,000 clones, under 85% of which appear only once. Input material: PBMCs. These receptors were obtained from a man aged 50 or older in good health and CMV-seronegative.

The chain employs TRBV7-3 and TRBJ2-7; 8 nucleotides match TRBD2. This CDR3 is built from 14 residues. V lost 4 bases to trimming and J lost 5 bases; unmatched junction nucleotides: 7. Germline values: CDR1 SGHTA, CDR2 FQGTGA. The chain's CDR3 is CASSYWGAGDEQYF. DNA for the CDR3: TGTGCCAGCAGCTACTGGGGAGCGGGAGACGAGCAGTACTTC.

The chain couples TRBV6-5 to TRBJ1-5; D uncertain. Germline V gives CDR1 MNHEY, CDR2 SVGAGI. This CDR3 is built from 12 residues. V was trimmed by 2 bases and J by 6 bases, leaving 5 bases between them. CDR3 sequence reads: CASSYVAQPQHF. CDR3 sequence (DNA): TGTGCCAGCAGTTACGTAGCTCAGCCCCAGCATTTT.

V is TRBV7-3 and J is TRBJ2-6; D is ambiguous. V lost 10 bases to trimming and J lost 0 bases, with 4 bases between them. The CDR3 contains 12 residues. Germline V lookup: CDR1 SGHTA, CDR2 FQGTGA. Here the CDR3 reads CAINSGANVLTF. The CDR3 region has the DNA TGTGCCATCAACTCTGGGGCCAACGTCCTGACTTTC.

The rearrangement joins TRBV28 to TRBJ2-7; perhaps TRBD2 as D (5 bases). The germline V and J ends were trimmed by 5 bases and 2 bases, with 16 bases remaining between them. From germline, CDR1 is MDHEN and CDR2 SYDVKM. The CDR3 consists of 15 residues. CDR3 amino acids: CASSRSGFPPYEQYF. CDR3 in DNA: TGTGCCAGCAGTCGTTCGGGGTTTCCTCCCTACGAGCAGTACTTC.

V usage is TRBV29-1 and J usage is TRBJ2-5; no firm D call. The tail of the sequence fits TRBJ2-7 better, so the J call may be wrong. Per germline, CDR1 SQVTM and CDR2 ANQGSEA. The CDR3 runs 14 residues. This chain's CDR3 is CSASRSAEAYEQYF. DNA of the CDR3: TGCAGCGCCTCTCGGTCGGCCGAGGCCTACGAGCAGTACTTC.